The clone carrying this T cell receptor beta chain was recorded once. As yet, its antigen is unknown. These data originate in a study of cytomegalovirus exposure and HLA in healthy donors. Study results and limitations: A later analysis showed TCR association rates differing by HLA locus, peaking at DRB1 and lowest at HLA-C. The listing of 150 or so TCR beta chains classed them as cytomegalovirus-associated. A later analysis by the authors found several of the most significant clusters apparently linked to common viral pathogens. Per a prior analysis, the majority of TCR beta V segments were productive roughly 87% or roughly 30% of the time.

J was trimmed by 4 bases and V by 3 bases; bases with no gene match: 5. The CDR3 runs to 14 residues. Germline assignment: CDR1 SGDLS and CDR2 YYNGEE. PCR was performed using 60 Vbeta and 13 Jbeta primers. The data were produced by immunoSEQ multiplex PCR, yet TCRdb's version contains in-frame clones alone and is incomplete. This sample carries 160,000 or so clones, nearly 80% of them seen once, and the ten largest clones take more than 9.5%. The sequenced sample was PBMCs. The sequence derives from a man aged 18 to 29 in good health and CMV-seropositive. V usage is TRBV9 and J usage is TRBJ1-2; TRBD1 matches at 8 bases. The CDR3 coding sequence is TGTGCCAGCAGCGACAGGGGGATGGGCTATGGCTACACCTTC. Its translation: CASSDRGMGYGYTF.